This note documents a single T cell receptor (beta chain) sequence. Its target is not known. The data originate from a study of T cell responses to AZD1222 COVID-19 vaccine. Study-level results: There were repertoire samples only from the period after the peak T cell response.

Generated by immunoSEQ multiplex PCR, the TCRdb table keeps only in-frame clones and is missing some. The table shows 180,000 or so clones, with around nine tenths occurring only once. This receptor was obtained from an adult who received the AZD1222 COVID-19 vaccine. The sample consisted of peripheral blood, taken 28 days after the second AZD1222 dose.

Here the CDR3 reads CASHRRRWGSGREGDEQYF. Written as DNA, the CDR3 is TGTGCCAGCCACCGGAGGCGGTGGGGTAGCGGGAGGGAAGGGGACGAGCAGTACTTC. The chain recombines TRBV28 with TRBJ2-7; the match to TRBD2 covers 11 bases. Germline CDR1 reads MDHEN; CDR2 reads SYDVKM. The CDR3 extends over 19 amino acids. Unmatched junction bases numbered 23, after V lost 8 bases and J lost 5 bases.